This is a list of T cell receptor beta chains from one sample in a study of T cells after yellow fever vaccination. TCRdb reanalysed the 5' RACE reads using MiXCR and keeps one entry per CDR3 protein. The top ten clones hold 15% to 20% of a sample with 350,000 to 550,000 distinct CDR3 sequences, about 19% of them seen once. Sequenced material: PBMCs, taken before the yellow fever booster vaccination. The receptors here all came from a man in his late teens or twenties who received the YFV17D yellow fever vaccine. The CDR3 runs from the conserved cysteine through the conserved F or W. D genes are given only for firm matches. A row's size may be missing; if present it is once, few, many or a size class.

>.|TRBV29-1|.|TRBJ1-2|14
CSVEADGANYGYTF
TGCAGCGTTGAGGCGGACGGGGCTAACTATGGCTACACCTTC
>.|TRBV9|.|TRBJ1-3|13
CASSVGTGNTIYF
TGTGCCAGCAGCGTTGGTACTGGAAACACCATATATTTT
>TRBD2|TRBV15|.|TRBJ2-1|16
CATMPTGGASYNEQFF
TGTGCCACTATGCCGACGGGGGGAGCTTCCTACAATGAGCAGTTCTTC
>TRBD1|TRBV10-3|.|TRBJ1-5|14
CAISLGQGDQPQHF
TGTGCCATCAGCTTGGGACAGGGGGACCAGCCCCAGCATTTT
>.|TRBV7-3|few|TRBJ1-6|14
CASSFAAKISPLHF
TGTGCCAGCAGCTTTGCAGCAAAAATTTCACCCCTCCACTTT
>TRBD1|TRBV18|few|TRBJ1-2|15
CASSEGQQANYGYTF
TGTGCCAGCTCCGAGGGACAGCAAGCTAACTATGGCTACACCTTC
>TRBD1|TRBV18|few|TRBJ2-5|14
CASSQGQDIQTQHF
TGTGCCAGCTCACAAGGACAGGACATTCAGACCCAGCACTTC
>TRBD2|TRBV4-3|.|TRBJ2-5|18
CASSQDRSRGTSWQTQYF
TGCGCCAGCAGCCAAGATCGATCGAGGGGGACTAGCTGGCAGACCCAGTACTTC
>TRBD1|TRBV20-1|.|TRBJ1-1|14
CSASYRGVNTEAFF
TGCAGTGCTAGTTACAGGGGAGTGAACACTGAAGCTTTCTTT
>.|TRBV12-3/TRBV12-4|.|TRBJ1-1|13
CASSWGVGTEAFF
TGTGCCAGCAGTTGGGGGGTGGGCACTGAAGCTTTCTTT
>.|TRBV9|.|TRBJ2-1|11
CASGAFHEQFF
TGTGCCAGCGGAGCTTTCCATGAGCAGTTCTTC
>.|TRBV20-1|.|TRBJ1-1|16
CSARDPRGARYTEAFF
TGCAGTGCTAGAGACCCTCGGGGGGCTAGATATACTGAAGCTTTCTTT
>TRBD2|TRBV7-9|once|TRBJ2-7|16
CASSKWTSGGLYEQYF
TGTGCCAGCAGCAAATGGACTAGCGGGGGACTCTACGAGCAGTACTTC
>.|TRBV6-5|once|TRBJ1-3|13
CASRVWNGNTIYF
TGTGCCAGCAGAGTATGGAATGGAAACACCATATATTTT
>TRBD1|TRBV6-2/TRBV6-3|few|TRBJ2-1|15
CASSLGTAGAGGQFF
TGTGCCAGCTCCCTCGGGACAGCCGGAGCAGGTGGGCAGTTCTTC
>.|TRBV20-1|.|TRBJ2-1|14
CSAPRDPAVNEQFF
TGCAGTGCTCCCCGGGACCCGGCGGTCAATGAGCAGTTCTTC